This T cell receptor (beta chain) was retrieved from a study of Graves' ophthalmopathy and Graves' hyperthyroidism. Overall study: Over 18 months of follow-up, stable hyperthyroidism required that no ophthalmopathy appear.

RNA transcripts were the template, and TCR beta CDR3 regions were amplified from them. HTBI primers were employed in first-round RT-PCR, then a second-round multiplex PCR followed. TCRdb reanalysed the multiplex PCR reads using MiXCR and keeps one entry per CDR3 protein. The sample shows roughly 600,000 distinct CDR3 sequences, less than 40% of them seen only once. V lost 3 bases and J lost 2, with 10 bases in between. Germline CDR1 reads DFQATT; CDR2 reads SNEGSKA (reference sequence). The length of the CDR3 is 13 residues. A single count supports this clonotype. The chain employs TRBV20-1 and TRBJ2-5, with D tentatively TRBD1 or TRBD2 (5 bases each). Material: peripheral blood or thyroid tissue (not recorded which). The receptor's source is an adult man with Graves' hyperthyroidism. The CDR3 is CSASPGRQETQYF. DNA of the CDR3: TGCAGTGCTAGCCCGGGACGGCAAGAGACCCAGTACTTC.